Presented here are 5 T cell receptor beta chains from one specimen sequenced in a study of blood T cell repertoires in COVID-19. Sequencing used immunoSEQ multiplex PCR; TCRdb keeps in-frame clones, though not all of them. The sample lists some 87,000 clones; around 90% were seen once. Sequenced: peripheral blood. These TCRs come from a human donor with COVID-19, enrolled during active disease. The donor label of this sample is uncertain.

The chain combines TRBV11-3 with TRBJ2-7; the D is unclear. Germline CDR1 reads SGHNT; CDR2 reads YENEEA. Trimming stripped 1 base from V and 3 bases from J, with 7 bases between. The CDR3 sequence is 13 residues long. CDR3 sequence reads: CASSLGRDYEQYF. The DNA for the CDR3 is TGTGCCAGCAGCTTAGGAAGAGACTACGAGCAGTACTTC.

The V gene is TRBV6-5, the J gene TRBJ1-3; D not resolved. V lost 4 bases to trimming and J lost 0 bases, with 10 bases between them. The CDR3 consists of 15 residues. Germline CDR1 MNHEY, CDR2 SVGAGI. Here the CDR3 reads CASSSPQNSGNTIYF. In DNA form, the CDR3 reads TGTGCCAGCAGTTCACCCCAGAACTCTGGAAACACCATATATTTT.

In its sample, this clone was seen a few times. The chain has TRBV19 and TRBJ1-3; D is unresolved. The CDR3 has 13 amino acids. Germline V gene sequence: CDR1 LNHDA, CDR2 SQIVND (reference sequence). The V end lost 3 bases, the J end lost 4 bases, and 7 bases lay between the germline ends. CDR3 region: CASSMAGGNTIYF. The CDR3 nucleotides read TGTGCCAGTAGTATGGCGGGGGGAAACACCATATATTTT.

The chain employs TRBV12-3 or TRBV12-4 and TRBJ2-1, with 10 bases matching TRBD2. This CDR3 has 13 residues. Trimming at V came to 1 base and at J to 15 bases, leaving 6 bases not matched to a gene. The CDR3 coding sequence is TGTGCCAGCAGTTTAGGAGGAGCGGGGGGGAGGTTCTTC. Translation gives CASSLGGAGGRFF.

V gene TRBV9 combines with J gene TRBJ1-3; 7 bases are shared with TRBD1. The germline V gene has CDR1 SGDLS and CDR2 YYNGEE. V was pared by 0 bases and J by 0 bases, with 15 bases of the junction left unmatched. The CDR3 runs 20 residues. The DNA for the CDR3 is TGTGCCAGCAGCGTAGGCCCCTCCCCGGGACAGAGTATCTCTGGAAACACCATATATTTT. Its protein product is CASSVGPSPGQSISGNTIYF.